A selection of T cell receptor beta chains follows, all from one sample in a study of CD8 T cells in ankylosing spondylitis. One entry per CDR3 protein results from TCRdb running MiXCR on the 5' RACE reads. The sample has around 540,000 distinct CDR3 sequences; roughly 13% are singletons. Specimen: blood, either unsorted or a sorted T cell fraction (not recorded which). Receptors were obtained from a male donor with ankylosing spondylitis. The CDR3 runs from the conserved cysteine through the conserved F or W. A D gene is named only where the DNA matches it firmly. Clone size is stated in some rows and not others, as once, few, many or a class when expanded.

TRBV7-6	-	TRBJ2-5	many	TGTGCCAGCAGCTTATCCTTTCGTGGCGAGACCCAGTACTTC	CASSLSFRGETQYF
TRBV6-1	-	TRBJ1-1	few	TGTGCCAGCATCCGGGACTGGGGCACTGAAGCTTTCTTT	CASIRDWGTEAFF
TRBV12-3/TRBV12-4	-	TRBJ2-2	few	TGTGCCAGCAGCGATCCAACAGGGCCCGGGACCGGGGAGCTGTTTTTT	CASSDPTGPGTGELFF
TRBV7-9	-	TRBJ1-3	-	TGTGCCGCTGGAGGTCTTCGCTCTGGAAACACCATATATTTT	CAAGGLRSGNTIYF
TRBV20-1	-	TRBJ2-2	many	TGCAGTGCTAGTGGCGGAACCGGGGAGCTGTTTTTT	CSASGGTGELFF
TRBV20-1	TRBD2	TRBJ2-7	few	TGCAGTGCTAGGACTAGCGGGGATGCCTACGAGCAGTACTTC	CSARTSGDAYEQYF
TRBV24-1	-	TRBJ2-3	-	TGTGCCACCGGCAAGGACGGAGCCCAAGATACGCAGTATTTT	CATGKDGAQDTQYF
TRBV3-1	TRBD2	TRBJ2-7	-	TGTGCCAGCAGCCAAGATTACAGCGGGGGAAGTATGGGGGAGCAGTACTTC	CASSQDYSGGSMGEQYF
TRBV20-1	TRBD2	TRBJ2-1	-	TGCAGTGCTCTTTCGGGGAGGGCAAACAATGAGCAGTTCTTC	CSALSGRANNEQFF
TRBV12-3/TRBV12-4	-	TRBJ1-5	few	TGTGCCAGCAACGGGAACAATCAGCCCCAGCATTTT	CASNGNNQPQHF
TRBV4-1	-	TRBJ2-1	-	TGCGCCAGCAGCCATTTGGGCGGGCTGGGATACAATGAGCAGTTCTTC	CASSHLGGLGYNEQFF
TRBV30	-	TRBJ1-4	-	TGTGCCTGGAGCCTGAATCCTAGGGGAAAACTGTTTTTT	CAWSLNPRGKLFF
TRBV18	-	TRBJ2-1	few	TGTGCCAGCTCACCATTCGGGACGAGCTCCTACAATGAGCAGTTCTTC	CASSPFGTSSYNEQFF
TRBV4-2	TRBD2	TRBJ2-1	many	TGTGCCAGCAGCCGAGTAGCGGGTCGTTACAATGAGCAGTTCTTC	CASSRVAGRYNEQFF
TRBV12-3/TRBV12-4	-	TRBJ2-1	many	TGTGCCAGCAGTTTGGTCGTTGGAGGTGAGCAGTTCTTC	CASSLVVGGEQFF
TRBV20-1	TRBD2	TRBJ2-1	-	TGCAGTGTCAGCGGGGGGGCTGGCTACAATGAGCAGTTCTTC	CSVSGGAGYNEQFF
TRBV9	-	TRBJ2-1	-	TGTGCCAGCAGCTCTCGCGGGGAGGACTACAATGAGCAGTTCTTC	CASSSRGEDYNEQFF
TRBV6-1	TRBD2	TRBJ2-2	-	TGTGCCAGCACTGGACTAGCGGGCGGCACCGGGGAGCTGTTTTTT	CASTGLAGGTGELFF
TRBV5-6	-	TRBJ2-3	-	TGTGCCAGCAGCTTGGGGGACACATACACAGATACGCAGTATTTT	CASSLGDTYTDTQYF
TRBV7-9	-	TRBJ1-6	many	TGTGCCAGCAGTTCCGGCTCCTATAATTCACCCCTCCACTTT	CASSSGSYNSPLHF
TRBV20-1	-	TRBJ1-5	-	TGCAGTGCTTGGGGGCCAAATCAGCCCCAGCATTTT	CSAWGPNQPQHF
TRBV24-1	TRBD1	TRBJ1-5	many	TGTGCCACCAGTGATTCCCAAGAGGACAGGGAAAATCAGCCCCAGCATTTT	CATSDSQEDRENQPQHF
TRBV7-8	TRBD1	TRBJ1-2	-	TGTGCCAGCAGCTTAGAGGAGGGGGCGGACTATGGCTACACCTTC	CASSLEEGADYGYTF
TRBV3-1	-	TRBJ2-2	-	TGTGCCAGCAAACCACAGGGTTCCACCGGGGACCTGTTTTTT	CASKPQGSTGDLFF
TRBV6-2/TRBV6-3	TRBD2	TRBJ2-1	-	TGTGCCAGCACCCCGACTAGCGGGGCGTACAATGAGCAGTTCTTC	CASTPTSGAYNEQFF
TRBV6-1	-	TRBJ1-5	-	TGTGCCAGCAGTGAAGCGCTCGGATTCAATCAGCCCCAGCATTTT	CASSEALGFNQPQHF
TRBV24-1	-	TRBJ2-3	many	TGTGCCACCAGTGATTTGTTGGGGACAGATACGCAGTATTTT	CATSDLLGTDTQYF
TRBV5-5	-	TRBJ2-1	many	TGTGCCAGCAGCTCCCGACAGAACAATGAGCAGTTCTTC	CASSSRQNNEQFF
TRBV4-1	TRBD1	TRBJ1-5	-	TGCGCCAGCAGCCAAGACAGGGCAGGGGGCGATCAGCCCCAGCATTTT	CASSQDRAGGDQPQHF
TRBV29-1	TRBD1	TRBJ1-5	-	TGCAGCGTTGCCCTCGCGACAGGGGCGAATCAGCCCCAGCATTTT	CSVALATGANQPQHF
TRBV4-1	TRBD2	TRBJ2-3	few	TGCGCCAGCAGCTTACAGTCTCCAGCGGGAGGGAGCACAGATACGCAGTATTTT	CASSLQSPAGGSTDTQYF
TRBV15	-	TRBJ2-3	few	TGTGCCACCAGCGATTACAGCGGGAGCACAGATACGCAGTATTTT	CATSDYSGSTDTQYF
TRBV19	TRBD2	TRBJ2-1	many	TGTGCCACCTCTAGCGGGAGTTCTCTGGAGGGGTCCTACAATGAGCAGTTCTTC	CATSSGSSLEGSYNEQFF
TRBV7-2	TRBD2	TRBJ2-2	many	TGTGCCAGCAGCCTAGCGGGCGTGAACACCGGGGAGCTGTTTTTT	CASSLAGVNTGELFF
TRBV4-2	-	TRBJ2-3	-	TGTGCCAGCAGCCACCCCCTAGCCCAGAAGGATACGCAGTATTTT	CASSHPLAQKDTQYF
TRBV11-2	TRBD1	TRBJ1-2	few	TGTGCCAGCAGCTTATCAGGGGGCGAGGTCTATGGCTACACCTTC	CASSLSGGEVYGYTF
TRBV7-9	-	TRBJ1-2	-	TGTGCCAGCAGCTTAGTAGGGGTCTATGGCTACACCTTC	CASSLVGVYGYTF
TRBV12-3/TRBV12-4	TRBD2	TRBJ2-1	few	TGTGCCAGCATGGGCGGGAGCCCTTCCTACAATGAGCAGTTCTTC	CASMGGSPSYNEQFF
TRBV29-1	-	TRBJ1-4	few	TGCAGCGTCGCGGGTCAGGACGGAGAAAAACTGTTTTTT	CSVAGQDGEKLFF
TRBV6-4	-	TRBJ2-2	-	TGTGCCAGCAGTGAATTTTGGGCCACCGGGGAGCTGTTTTTT	CASSEFWATGELFF
TRBV7-2	-	TRBJ1-5	few	TGTGCCAGCAGCTTAGCGGGGCATCAGCCCCAGCATTTT	CASSLAGHQPQHF
TRBV20-1	-	TRBJ2-1	-	TGCAGTGCTAGTCCTACGGGCGGGTCAGAGCAGTTCTTC	CSASPTGGSEQFF
TRBV11-2	TRBD2	TRBJ2-2	-	TGTGCCAGCAGCTATCGGCCAGCGGGAGTGGGGGCGAACACCGGGGAGCTGTTTTTT	CASSYRPAGVGANTGELFF
TRBV20-1	-	TRBJ2-5	-	TGCAGTGCTAGAGATAATAAGGGTGGAGAGACCCAGTACTTC	CSARDNKGGETQYF
TRBV4-2	TRBD2	TRBJ2-2	few	TGTGCCAGCAGCCAAGGACTAGCGGGGGCGGTGAACACCGGGGAGCTGTTTTTT	CASSQGLAGAVNTGELFF
TRBV5-1	-	TRBJ2-5	-	TGCGCCAGCAGCTTGGCCCCGGGTAGCGGTTTCCAAGAGACCCAGTACTTC	CASSLAPGSGFQETQYF
TRBV27	-	TRBJ1-5	-	TGTGCCAGCACTCGCAGGGTTCGAAATCAGCCCCAGCATTTT	CASTRRVRNQPQHF
TRBV5-1	TRBD1	TRBJ1-4	few	TGCGCCAGCAGCTCCACCGGACAGGGCTGGGAAAAACTGTTTTTT	CASSSTGQGWEKLFF
TRBV10-3	TRBD2	TRBJ2-7	-	TGTGCCATCAGTGAGTCGGGGAAGGCTAGCGGGAGTTACGAGCAGTACTTC	CAISESGKASGSYEQYF
TRBV14	TRBD2	TRBJ2-1	-	TGTGCCAGCAGCCAACTTAGCGGGACTAGCCATGAGCAGTTCTTC	CASSQLSGTSHEQFF
TRBV18	-	TRBJ2-3	many	TGTGCCAGCTCACCAAACACAGATACGCAGTATTTT	CASSPNTDTQYF